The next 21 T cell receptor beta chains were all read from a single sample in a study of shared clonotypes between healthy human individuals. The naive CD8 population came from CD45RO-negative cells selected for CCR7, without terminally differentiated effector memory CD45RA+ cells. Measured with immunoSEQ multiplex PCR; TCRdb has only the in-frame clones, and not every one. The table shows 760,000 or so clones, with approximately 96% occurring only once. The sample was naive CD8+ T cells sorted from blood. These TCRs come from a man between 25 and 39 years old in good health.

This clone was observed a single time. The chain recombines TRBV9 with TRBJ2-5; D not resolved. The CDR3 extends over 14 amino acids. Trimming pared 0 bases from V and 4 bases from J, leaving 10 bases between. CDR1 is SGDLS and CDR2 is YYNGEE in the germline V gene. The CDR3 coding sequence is TGTGCCAGCAGCGTAGACTCTCAGTTAGAGACCCAGTACTTC. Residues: CASSVDSQLETQYF.

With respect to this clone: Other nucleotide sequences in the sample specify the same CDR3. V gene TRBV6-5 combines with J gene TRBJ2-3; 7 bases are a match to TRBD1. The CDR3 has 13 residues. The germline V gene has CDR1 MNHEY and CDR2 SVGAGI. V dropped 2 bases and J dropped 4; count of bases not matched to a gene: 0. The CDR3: CASSYGTADTQYF. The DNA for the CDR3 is TGTGCCAGCAGTTACGGGACAGCAGATACGCAGTATTTT.

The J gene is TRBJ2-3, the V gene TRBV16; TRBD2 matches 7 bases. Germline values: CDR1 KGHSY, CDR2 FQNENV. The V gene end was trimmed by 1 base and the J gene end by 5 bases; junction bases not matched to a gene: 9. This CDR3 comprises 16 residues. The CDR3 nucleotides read TGTGCCAGCAGCCAATTCCTAGCGGACTCCCGAGATACGCAGTATTTT. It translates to CASSQFLADSRDTQYF.

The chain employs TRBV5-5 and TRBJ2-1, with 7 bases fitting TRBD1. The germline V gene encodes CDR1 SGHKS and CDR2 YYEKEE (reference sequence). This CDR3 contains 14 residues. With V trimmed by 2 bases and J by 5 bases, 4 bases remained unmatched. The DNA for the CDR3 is TGTGCCAGCAGCTTCTGGGACAGTGACAATGAGCAGTTCTTC. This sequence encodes CASSFWDSDNEQFF.

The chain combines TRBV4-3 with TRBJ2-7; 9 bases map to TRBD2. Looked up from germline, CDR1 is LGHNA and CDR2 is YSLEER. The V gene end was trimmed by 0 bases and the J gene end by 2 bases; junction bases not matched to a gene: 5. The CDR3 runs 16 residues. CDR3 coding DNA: TGCGCCAGCAGCCAAGATGGGGCTAGCGGGGCCTACGAGCAGTACTTC. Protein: CASSQDGASGAYEQYF.

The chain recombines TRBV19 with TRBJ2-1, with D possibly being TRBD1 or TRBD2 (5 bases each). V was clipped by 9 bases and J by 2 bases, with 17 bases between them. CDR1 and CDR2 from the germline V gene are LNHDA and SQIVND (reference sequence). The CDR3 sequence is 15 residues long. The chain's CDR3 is CASTLSGTPYNEQFF. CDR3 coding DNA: TGTGCCAGCACCCTTTCGGGGACGCCCTACAATGAGCAGTTCTTC. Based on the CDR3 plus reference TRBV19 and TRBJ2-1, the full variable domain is DGGITQSPKYLFRKEGQNVTLSCEQNLNHDAMYWYRQDPGQGLRLIYYSQIVNDFQKGDIAEGYSVSREKKESFPLTVTSAQKNPTAFYLCASTLSGTPYNEQFFGPGTRLTVL.

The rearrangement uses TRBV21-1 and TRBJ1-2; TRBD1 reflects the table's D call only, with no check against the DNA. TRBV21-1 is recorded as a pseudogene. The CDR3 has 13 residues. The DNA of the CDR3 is TGTGCCAGCAGCCGGACAGGGCTCTATGGCTACACCTTC. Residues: CASSRTGLYGYTF.

DNA for the CDR3: TGTGCCAGCAGCCCACTAGCGGGAACCTACAATGAGCAGTTCTTC. It translates to CASSPLAGTYNEQFF. The chain links TRBV4-2 to TRBJ2-1; TRBD2 aligns across 10 bases. CDR1 LGHNA and CDR2 YNFKEQ come from the germline V gene. There are 15 residues in the CDR3. V lost 4 bases and J lost 2; bases outside the gene matches: 2.

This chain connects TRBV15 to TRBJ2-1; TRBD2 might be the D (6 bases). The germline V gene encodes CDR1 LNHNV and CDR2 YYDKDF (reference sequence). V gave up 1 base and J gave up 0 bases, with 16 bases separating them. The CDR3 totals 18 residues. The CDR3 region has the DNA TGTGCCACCAGCAGAGTGGGGGGTGAGGCAGGCTCCTACAATGAGCAGTTCTTC. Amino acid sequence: CATSRVGGEAGSYNEQFF.

This CDR3 is CASSPGGVEQYF. The CDR3 nucleotides are TGTGCCAGCAGTCCGGGCGGGGTCGAGCAGTACTTC. The chain employs TRBV6-5 and TRBJ2-7, with D perhaps matching TRBD2 (6 bases). V dropped 5 bases and J dropped 6 bases, with 11 bases sitting between them. The V gene's germline CDR1 is MNHEY and CDR2 SVGAGI. The CDR3 contains 12 residues.

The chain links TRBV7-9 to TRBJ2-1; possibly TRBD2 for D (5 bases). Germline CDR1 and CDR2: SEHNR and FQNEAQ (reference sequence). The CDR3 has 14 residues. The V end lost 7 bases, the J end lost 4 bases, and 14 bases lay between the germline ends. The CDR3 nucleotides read TGTGCCAGCACTCTAGCTCCGACTTACAATGAGCAGTTCTTC. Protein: CASTLAPTYNEQFF.

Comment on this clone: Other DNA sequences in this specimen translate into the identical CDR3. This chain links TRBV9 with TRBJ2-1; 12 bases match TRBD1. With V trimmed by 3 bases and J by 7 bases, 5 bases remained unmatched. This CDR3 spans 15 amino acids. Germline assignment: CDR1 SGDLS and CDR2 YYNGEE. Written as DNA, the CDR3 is TGTGCCAGCAGCGCCGGGACAGGGGGCTATAATGAGCAGTTCTTC. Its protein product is CASSAGTGGYNEQFF. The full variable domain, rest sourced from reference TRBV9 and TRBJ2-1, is DSGVTQTPKHLITATGQRVTLRCSPRSGDLSVYWYQQSLDQGLQFLIQYYNGEERAKGNILERFSAQQFPDLHSELNLSSLELGDSALYFCASSAGTGGYNEQFFGPGTRLTVL.

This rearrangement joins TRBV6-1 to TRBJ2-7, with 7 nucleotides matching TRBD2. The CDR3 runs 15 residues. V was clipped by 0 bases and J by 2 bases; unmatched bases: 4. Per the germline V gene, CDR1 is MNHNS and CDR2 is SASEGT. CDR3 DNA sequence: TGTGCCAGCAGTGAAGCCGGACTAGGGGCCTACGAGCAGTACTTC. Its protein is CASSEAGLGAYEQYF.

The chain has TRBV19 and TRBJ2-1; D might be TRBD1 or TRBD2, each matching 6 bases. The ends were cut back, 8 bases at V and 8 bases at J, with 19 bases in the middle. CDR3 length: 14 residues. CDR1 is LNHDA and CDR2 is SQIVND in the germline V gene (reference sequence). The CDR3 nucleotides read TGTGCCAGTCTCGATTCGGGGGCGAGCTATGAGCAGTTCTTC. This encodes CASLDSGASYEQFF.

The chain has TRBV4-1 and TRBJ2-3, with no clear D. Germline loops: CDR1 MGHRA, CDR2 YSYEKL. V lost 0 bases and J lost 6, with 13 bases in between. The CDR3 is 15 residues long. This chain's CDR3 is CASSQESALQDTQYF. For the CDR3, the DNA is TGCGCCAGCAGCCAAGAGTCGGCCCTTCAGGATACGCAGTATTTT.

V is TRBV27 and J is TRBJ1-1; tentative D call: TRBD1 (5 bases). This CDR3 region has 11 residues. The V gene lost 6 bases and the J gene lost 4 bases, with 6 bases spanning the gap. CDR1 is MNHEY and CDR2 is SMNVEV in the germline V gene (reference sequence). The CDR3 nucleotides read TGTGCCAGCAGGGGGACCACTGAAGCTTTCTTT. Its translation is CASRGTTEAFF.

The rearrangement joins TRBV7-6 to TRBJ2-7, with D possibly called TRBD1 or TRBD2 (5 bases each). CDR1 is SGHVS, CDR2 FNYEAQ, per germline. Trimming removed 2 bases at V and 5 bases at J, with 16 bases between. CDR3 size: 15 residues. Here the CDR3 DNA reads TGTGCCAGCAGCTTAATTACGGGGCCTGTGCACGAGCAGTACTTC. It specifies CASSLITGPVHEQYF.

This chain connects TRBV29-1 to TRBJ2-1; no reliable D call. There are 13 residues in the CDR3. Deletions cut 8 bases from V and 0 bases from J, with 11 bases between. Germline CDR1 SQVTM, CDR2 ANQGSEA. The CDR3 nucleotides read TGCAGCTACGGCCTGATCTCCTACAATGAGCAGTTCTTC. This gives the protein CSYGLISYNEQFF.

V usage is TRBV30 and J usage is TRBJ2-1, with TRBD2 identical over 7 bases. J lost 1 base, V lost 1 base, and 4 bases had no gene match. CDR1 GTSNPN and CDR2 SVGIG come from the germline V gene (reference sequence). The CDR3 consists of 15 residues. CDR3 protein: CAWSGTSESYNEQFF. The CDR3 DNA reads TGTGCCTGGAGTGGTACTAGCGAGTCCTACAATGAGCAGTTCTTC.

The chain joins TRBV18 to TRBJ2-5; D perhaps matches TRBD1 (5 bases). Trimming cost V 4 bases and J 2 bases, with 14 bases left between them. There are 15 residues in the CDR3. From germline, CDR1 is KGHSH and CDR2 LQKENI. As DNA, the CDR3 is TGTGCCAGCTCACGGTCCGAGACAGTACAAGAGACCCAGTACTTC. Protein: CASSRSETVQETQYF.

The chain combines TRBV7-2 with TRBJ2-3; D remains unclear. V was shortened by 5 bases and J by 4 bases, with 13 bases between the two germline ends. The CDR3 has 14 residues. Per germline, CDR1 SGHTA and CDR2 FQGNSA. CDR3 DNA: TGTGCCAGCAGCCTCAACTTTGGCGCAGATACGCAGTATTTT. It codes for CASSLNFGADTQYF.